The 5 T cell receptor beta chains presented below share a single source sample, sequenced in a study of T cells in Graves' hyperthyroidism and ophthalmopathy. Amplification of TCR beta CDR3 regions used RNA as the template. A first-round RT-PCR of the TCR CDR3 used the HTBI primer set. TCRdb reanalysed the multiplex PCR reads using MiXCR and keeps one entry per CDR3 protein. The sample includes roughly 380,000 distinct CDR3 sequences, around 13% of them seen just once. Sequencing was carried out using blood. The receptors were sampled from a woman in her sixties or seventies with Graves' hyperthyroidism.

This clonotype appeared a few times. The chain has TRBV6-1 and TRBJ2-5, with unresolved D. V lost 6 bases and J lost 1, with 12 bases in between. The CDR3 consists of 14 residues. Germline assignment: CDR1 MNHNS and CDR2 SASEGT. The CDR3 region has the DNA TGTGCCAGCAGCCCGGGTGTGGCCCAAGAGACCCAGTACTTC. It encodes CASSPGVAQETQYF.

This clonotype was picked up a small number of times. The chain couples TRBV20-1 to TRBJ1-4, with a weak D call TRBD1 (5 bases). This CDR3 spans 15 amino acids. With 2 bases removed from V and 5 bases from J, the gap between germline ends came to 15 bases. CDR1 DFQATT and CDR2 SNEGSKA come from the germline V gene (reference sequence). The CDR3 DNA is TGCAGTGCTAGACCCCTGGGGCGGACCAATGAAAAACTGTTTTTT. Encoded protein: CSARPLGRTNEKLFF.

The chain has TRBV5-4 and TRBJ1-2; D is uncertain. The germline gives CDR1 SGHNT, CDR2 YYREEE (reference sequence). The CDR3 contains 14 residues. The V end lost 2 bases, the J end lost 2 bases, and 10 bases lay between the germline ends. The CDR3 DNA reads as TGTGCCAGCAGCTTCAATTTAGGCAACTATGGCTACACCTTC. Translating gives CASSFNLGNYGYTF.

This clonotype was observed many times. Germline is not matched at one junction end, which may reflect a read error. V usage is TRBV7-9 and J usage is TRBJ2-3; 7 nucleotides match TRBD2. From germline, CDR1 is SEHNR and CDR2 FQNEAQ (reference sequence). This CDR3 is 13 amino acids long. CDR3 sequence: CASRREGTDTQYF. For the CDR3, the DNA is TGCGCCAGCAGGAGGGAGGGTACCGATACGCAGTATTTT.

This rearrangement joins TRBV7-9 to TRBJ2-5; D not resolved. V was shortened by 5 bases and J by 1 base, with 5 bases between the two germline ends. The CDR3 is 12 residues long. The germline V gene has CDR1 SEHNR and CDR2 FQNEAQ (reference sequence). DNA of the CDR3: TGTGCCAGCAGCACCATCCAAGAGACCCAGTACTTC. Its translation: CASSTIQETQYF.